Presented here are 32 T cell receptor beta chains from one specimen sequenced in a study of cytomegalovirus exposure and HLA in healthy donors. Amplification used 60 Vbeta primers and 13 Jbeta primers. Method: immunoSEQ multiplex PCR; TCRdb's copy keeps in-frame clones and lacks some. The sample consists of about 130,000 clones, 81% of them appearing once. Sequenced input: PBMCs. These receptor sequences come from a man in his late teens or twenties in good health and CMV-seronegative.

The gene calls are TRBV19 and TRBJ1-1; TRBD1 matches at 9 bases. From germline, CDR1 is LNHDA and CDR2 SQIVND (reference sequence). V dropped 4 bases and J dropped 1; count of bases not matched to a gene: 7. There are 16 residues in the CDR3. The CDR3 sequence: CASSREPGQGNTEAFF. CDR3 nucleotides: TGTGCCAGTAGTAGAGAACCGGGACAGGGGAACACTGAAGCTTTCTTT.

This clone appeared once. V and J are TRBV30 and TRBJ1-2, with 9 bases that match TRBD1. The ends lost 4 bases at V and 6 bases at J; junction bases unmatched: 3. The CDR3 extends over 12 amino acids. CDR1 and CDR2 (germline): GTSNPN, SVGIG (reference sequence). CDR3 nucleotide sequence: TGTGCCTGGATAGGGACAGGGAATGGCTACACCTTC. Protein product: CAWIGTGNGYTF.

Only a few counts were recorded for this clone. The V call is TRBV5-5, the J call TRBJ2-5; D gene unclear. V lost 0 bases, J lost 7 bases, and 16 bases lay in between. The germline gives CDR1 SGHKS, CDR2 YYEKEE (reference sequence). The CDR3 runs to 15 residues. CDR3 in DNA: TGTGCCAGCAGCTTGGGGCAGGCTGCCCTCGGGACCCAGTACTTC. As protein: CASSLGQAALGTQYF.

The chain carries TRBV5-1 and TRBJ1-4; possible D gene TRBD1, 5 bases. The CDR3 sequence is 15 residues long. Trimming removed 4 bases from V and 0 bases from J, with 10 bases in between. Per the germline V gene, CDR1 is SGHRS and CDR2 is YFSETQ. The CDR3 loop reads CASSMTVATNEKLFF. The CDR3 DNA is TGCGCCAGCAGCATGACAGTTGCAACTAATGAAAAACTGTTTTTT.

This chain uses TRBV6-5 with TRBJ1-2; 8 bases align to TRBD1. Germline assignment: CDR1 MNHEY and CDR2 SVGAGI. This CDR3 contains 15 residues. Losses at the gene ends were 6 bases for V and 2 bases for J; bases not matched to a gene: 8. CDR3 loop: CASRTDRGGNYGYTF. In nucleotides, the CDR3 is TGTGCCAGCAGAACAGACAGGGGTGGCAACTATGGCTACACCTTC.

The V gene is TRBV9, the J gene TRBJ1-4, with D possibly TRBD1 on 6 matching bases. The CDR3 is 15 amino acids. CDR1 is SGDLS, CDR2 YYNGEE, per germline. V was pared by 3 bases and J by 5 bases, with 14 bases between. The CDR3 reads CASSAQGAPNEKLFF. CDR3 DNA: TGTGCCAGCAGCGCACAGGGAGCTCCGAATGAAAAACTGTTTTTT.

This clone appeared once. DNA of the CDR3: TGTGCCAGCAGCCAAGTAGCGGGGGGGCCTGGTGAGCAGTTCTTC. It codes for CASSQVAGGPGEQFF. The genes are TRBV14 and TRBJ2-1, with 11 bases lining up with TRBD2. Germline CDR1 SGHDN, CDR2 FVKESK. The CDR3 totals 15 residues. Trimming cost V 1 base and J 9 bases; bases outside gene matches: 5.

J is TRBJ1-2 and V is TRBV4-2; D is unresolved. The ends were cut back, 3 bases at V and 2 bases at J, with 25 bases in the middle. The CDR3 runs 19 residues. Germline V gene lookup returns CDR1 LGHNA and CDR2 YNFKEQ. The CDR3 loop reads CASSQQAETADYLNYGYTF. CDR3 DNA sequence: TGTGCCAGCAGCCAGCAAGCGGAGACCGCCGATTACCTCAACTATGGCTACACCTTC.

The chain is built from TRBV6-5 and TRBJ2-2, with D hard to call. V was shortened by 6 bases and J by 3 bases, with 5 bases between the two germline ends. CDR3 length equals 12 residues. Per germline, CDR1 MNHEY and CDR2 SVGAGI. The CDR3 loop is CASSPDTGELFF. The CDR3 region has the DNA TGTGCCAGCAGCCCTGACACCGGGGAGCTGTTTTTT.

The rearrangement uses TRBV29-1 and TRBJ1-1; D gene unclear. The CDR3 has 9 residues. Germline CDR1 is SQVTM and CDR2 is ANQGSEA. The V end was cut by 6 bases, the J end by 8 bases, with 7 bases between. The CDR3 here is CSVPGEAFF. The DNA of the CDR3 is TGCAGCGTGCCCGGGGAAGCTTTCTTT.

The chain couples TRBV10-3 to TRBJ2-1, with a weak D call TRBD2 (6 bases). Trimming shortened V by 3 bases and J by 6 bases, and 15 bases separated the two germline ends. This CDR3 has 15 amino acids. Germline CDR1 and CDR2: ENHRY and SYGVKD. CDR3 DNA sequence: TGTGCCATCAGTGATGCGGGGTCTTCTCTCAATGAGCAGTTCTTC. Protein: CAISDAGSSLNEQFF.

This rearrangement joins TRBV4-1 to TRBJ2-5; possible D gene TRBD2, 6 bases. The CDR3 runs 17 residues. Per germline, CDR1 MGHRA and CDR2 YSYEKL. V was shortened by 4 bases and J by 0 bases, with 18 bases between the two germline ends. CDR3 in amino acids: CASSPRDWYDNQETQYF. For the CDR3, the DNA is TGCGCCAGCAGCCCCAGGGACTGGTACGACAACCAAGAGACCCAGTACTTC.

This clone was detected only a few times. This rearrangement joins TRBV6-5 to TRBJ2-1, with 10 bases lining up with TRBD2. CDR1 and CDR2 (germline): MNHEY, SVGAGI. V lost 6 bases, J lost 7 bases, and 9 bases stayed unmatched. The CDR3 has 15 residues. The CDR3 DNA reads TGTGCCAGCAGAACCCAAGCGGGGGGGCTGAATGAGCAGTTCTTC. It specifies CASRTQAGGLNEQFF.

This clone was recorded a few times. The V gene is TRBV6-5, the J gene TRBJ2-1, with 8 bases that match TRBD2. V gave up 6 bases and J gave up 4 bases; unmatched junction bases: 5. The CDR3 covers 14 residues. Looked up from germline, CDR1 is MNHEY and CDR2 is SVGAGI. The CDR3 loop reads CASRRAGEYNEQFF. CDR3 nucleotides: TGTGCCAGCAGGAGAGCGGGGGAGTACAATGAGCAGTTCTTC.

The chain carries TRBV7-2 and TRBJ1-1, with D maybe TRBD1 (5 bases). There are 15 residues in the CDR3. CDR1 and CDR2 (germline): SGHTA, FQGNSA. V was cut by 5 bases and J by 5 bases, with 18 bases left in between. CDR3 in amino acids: CASSAVPTGGTEAFF. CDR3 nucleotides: TGTGCCAGCAGCGCGGTTCCTACGGGGGGGACTGAAGCTTTCTTT.

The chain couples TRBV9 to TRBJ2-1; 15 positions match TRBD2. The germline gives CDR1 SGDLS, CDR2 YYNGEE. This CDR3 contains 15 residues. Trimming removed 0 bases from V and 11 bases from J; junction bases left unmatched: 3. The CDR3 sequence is CASSVDGTSGGKQFF. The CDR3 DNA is TGTGCCAGCAGCGTAGACGGGACTAGCGGGGGGAAGCAGTTCTTC.

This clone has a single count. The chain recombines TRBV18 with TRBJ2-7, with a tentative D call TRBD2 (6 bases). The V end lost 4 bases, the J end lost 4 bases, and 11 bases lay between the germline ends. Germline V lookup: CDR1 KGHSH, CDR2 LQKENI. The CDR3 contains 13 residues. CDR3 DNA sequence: TGTGCCAGCTCACTCGGGAGTTATTACGAGCAGTACTTC. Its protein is CASSLGSYYEQYF.

The CDR3 loop is CASSSGTGTYPRVNTEAFF. CDR3 sequence (DNA): TGTGCCAGTAGCTCCGGGACAGGCACCTACCCGCGGGTGAACACTGAAGCTTTCTTT. The chain combines TRBV19 with TRBJ1-1; TRBD1 matches 8 bases. Germline CDR1 reads LNHDA; CDR2 reads SQIVND (reference sequence). Germline trimming cut 6 bases from V and 0 bases from J; bases unmatched to any gene: 18. The CDR3 extends over 19 amino acids.

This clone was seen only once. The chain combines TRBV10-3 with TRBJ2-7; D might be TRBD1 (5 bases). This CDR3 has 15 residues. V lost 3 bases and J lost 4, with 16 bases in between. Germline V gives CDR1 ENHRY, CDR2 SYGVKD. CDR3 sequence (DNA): TGTGCCATCAGTGACCACAGTATCCAGGGATACGAGCAGTACTTC. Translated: CAISDHSIQGYEQYF.

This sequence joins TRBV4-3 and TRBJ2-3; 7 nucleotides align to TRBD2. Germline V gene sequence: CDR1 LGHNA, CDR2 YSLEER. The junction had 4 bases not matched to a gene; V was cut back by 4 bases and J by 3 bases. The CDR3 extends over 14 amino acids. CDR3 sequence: CASSPAGGTDTQYF. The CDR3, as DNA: TGCGCCAGCAGCCCCGCCGGGGGGACAGATACGCAGTATTTT.

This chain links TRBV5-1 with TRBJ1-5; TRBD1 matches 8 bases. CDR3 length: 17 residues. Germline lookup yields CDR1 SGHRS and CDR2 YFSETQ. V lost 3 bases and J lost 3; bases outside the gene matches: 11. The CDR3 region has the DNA TGCGCCAGCAGCTCGGGACCCCGGGACAGGAACAATCAGCCCCAGCATTTT. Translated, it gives CASSSGPRDRNNQPQHF.

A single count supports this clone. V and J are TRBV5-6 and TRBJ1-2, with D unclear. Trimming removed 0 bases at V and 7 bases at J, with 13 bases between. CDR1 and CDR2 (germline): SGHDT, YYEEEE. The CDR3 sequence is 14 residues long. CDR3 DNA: TGTGCCAGCAGCTTGGTGGCAGCCCCAGGTGGCTACACCTTC. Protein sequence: CASSLVAAPGGYTF.

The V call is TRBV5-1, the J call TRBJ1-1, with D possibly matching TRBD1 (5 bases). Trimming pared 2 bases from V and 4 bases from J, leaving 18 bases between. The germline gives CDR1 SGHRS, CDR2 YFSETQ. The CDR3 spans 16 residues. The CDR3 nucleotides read TGCGCCAGCAGCTTACTAAACTCCAGGGTAGTCACTGAAGCTTTCTTT. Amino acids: CASSLLNSRVVTEAFF.

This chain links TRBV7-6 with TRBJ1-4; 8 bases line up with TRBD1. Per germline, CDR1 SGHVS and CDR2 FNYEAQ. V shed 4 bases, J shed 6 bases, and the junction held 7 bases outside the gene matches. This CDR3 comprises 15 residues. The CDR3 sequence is CASSSVGQDYEKLFF. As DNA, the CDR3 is TGTGCCAGCAGCTCCGTGGGACAGGATTATGAAAAACTGTTTTTT.

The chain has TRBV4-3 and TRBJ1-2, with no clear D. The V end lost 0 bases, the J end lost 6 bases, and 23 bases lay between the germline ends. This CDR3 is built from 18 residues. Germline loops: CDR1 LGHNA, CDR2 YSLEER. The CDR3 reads CASSQDLGALLLKDGYTF. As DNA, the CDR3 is TGCGCCAGCAGCCAAGATCTCGGAGCCCTATTACTGAAGGATGGCTACACCTTC.

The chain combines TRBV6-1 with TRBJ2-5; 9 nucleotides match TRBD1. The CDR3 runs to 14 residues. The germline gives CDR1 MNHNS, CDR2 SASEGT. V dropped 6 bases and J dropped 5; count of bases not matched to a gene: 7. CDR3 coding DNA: TGTGCCAGCAGATTGGGGACAGGGATGGAGACCCAGTACTTC. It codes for CASRLGTGMETQYF.

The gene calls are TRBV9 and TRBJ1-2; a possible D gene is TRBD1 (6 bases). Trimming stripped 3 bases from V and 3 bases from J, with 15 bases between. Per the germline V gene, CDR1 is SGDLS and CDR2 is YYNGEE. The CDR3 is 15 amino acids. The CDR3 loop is CASSGKRGYDYGYTF. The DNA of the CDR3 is TGTGCCAGCAGCGGAAAAAGGGGGTACGACTATGGCTACACCTTC.

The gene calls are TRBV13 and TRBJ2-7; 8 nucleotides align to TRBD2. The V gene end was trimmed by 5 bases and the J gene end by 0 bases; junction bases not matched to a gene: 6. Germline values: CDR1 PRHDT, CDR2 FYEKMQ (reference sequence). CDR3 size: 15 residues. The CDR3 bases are TGTGCCAGCAGCCCCCGGCGGGGGGCCTCCTACGAGCAGTACTTC. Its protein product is CASSPRRGASYEQYF.

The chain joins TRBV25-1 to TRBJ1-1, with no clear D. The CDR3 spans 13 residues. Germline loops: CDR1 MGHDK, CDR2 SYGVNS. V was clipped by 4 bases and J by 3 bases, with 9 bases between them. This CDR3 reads CASSVPGDTEAFF. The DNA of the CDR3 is TGTGCCAGCAGTGTCCCAGGCGACACTGAAGCTTTCTTT.

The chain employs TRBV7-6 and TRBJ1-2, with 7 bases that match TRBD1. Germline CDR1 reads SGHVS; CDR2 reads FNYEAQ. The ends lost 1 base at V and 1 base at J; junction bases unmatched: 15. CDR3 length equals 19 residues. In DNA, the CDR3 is TGTGCCAGCAGCTTAGTAGGGACAGAAGACCTCCACTATAACTATGGCTACACCTTC. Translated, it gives CASSLVGTEDLHYNYGYTF.

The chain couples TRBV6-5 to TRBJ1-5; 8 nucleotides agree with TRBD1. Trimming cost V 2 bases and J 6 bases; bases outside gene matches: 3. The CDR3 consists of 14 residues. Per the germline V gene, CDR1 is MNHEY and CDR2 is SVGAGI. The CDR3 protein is CASSYGQGTQPQHF. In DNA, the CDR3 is TGTGCCAGCAGTTACGGACAGGGCACTCAGCCCCAGCATTTT.

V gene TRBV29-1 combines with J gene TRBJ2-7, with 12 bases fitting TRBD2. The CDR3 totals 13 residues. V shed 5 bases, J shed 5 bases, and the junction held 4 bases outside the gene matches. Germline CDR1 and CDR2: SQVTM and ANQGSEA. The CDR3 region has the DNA TGCAGCGTTCAGACTAGCGGGGGCAACGAGCAGTACTTC. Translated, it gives CSVQTSGGNEQYF.